The clone carrying this T cell receptor (beta chain) has ten or more counts. What it recognizes is unknown. The data derive from a study of identical twins. Broader study findings: Cross-sectional statistics, not tracking of the same donors, supported the conclusions. Twins' surplus sharing was weaker for beta out-of-frame sequences.

A universal primer binding site was introduced by template switching. The final cDNA contained unique molecular identifiers. Each CDR3 protein gets one entry after TCRdb re-called the 5' RACE reads with MiXCR. Altogether a few hundred thousand distinct CDR3 sequences are present, about 13% being singletons, with the ten largest covering 3.5% to 4.5%. Germline V CDR1 and CDR2: SGDLS, YYNGEE. V lost 1 base and J lost 8, with 7 bases in between. The CDR3 is 12 amino acids. This same sample was also part of a study on yellow fever vaccine responses in identical twins.

The chain uses TRBV9 and TRBJ2-4; D tentatively reads TRBD1 or TRBD2 (5 bases each). The clonotype comes from a woman younger than 35 in good health. What was sequenced was memory (CD45RO+) T cells sorted from blood. The DNA of the CDR3 is TGTGCCAGCAGCGTAAGGGACGACATTCAGTACTTC. Translation: CASSVRDDIQYF.